The 3 T cell receptor beta chains in this list originate from one sample, sequenced in a study of shared clonotypes between healthy human individuals. Method: immunoSEQ multiplex PCR; TCRdb's copy keeps in-frame clones and lacks some. Of some 2,000,000 clones listed, approximately 96% were seen once; the top ten hold roughly 0.13%. The sample consisted of naive CD4+ T cells sorted from blood. The sample's subset: CD45RA+ positively selected. The origin of the receptors is a man aged 18 to 35 in good health.

V gene TRBV5-4 combines with J gene TRBJ2-1; TRBD2 matches 10 bases. The junction had 10 bases not matched to a gene; V was cut back by 4 bases and J by 6 bases. This CDR3 has 16 residues. Looked up from germline, CDR1 is SGHNT and CDR2 is YYREEE (reference sequence). The CDR3 loop is CASSPQAGGPGNEQFF. The CDR3 nucleotides are TGTGCCAGCAGCCCCCAAGCGGGAGGGCCAGGCAATGAGCAGTTCTTC.

This clone appeared once. The V and J genes are TRBV5-4 and TRBJ2-4; D possibly corresponds to TRBD2 (6 bases). V was clipped by 0 bases and J by 2 bases, with 12 bases between them. The CDR3 loop spans 16 amino acids. Looked up from germline, CDR1 is SGHNT and CDR2 is YYREEE (reference sequence). The CDR3 DNA reads TGTGCCAGCAGCTTGGCCGGGGGTAGCTCCAAAAACATTCAGTACTTC. It translates to CASSLAGGSSKNIQYF. The full variable domain, in which reference TRBV5-4 and TRBJ2-4 provide the parts outside the CDR3, is ETGVTQSPTHLIKTRGQQVTLRCSSQSGHNTVSWYQQALGQGPQFIFQYYREEENGRGNFPPRFSGLQFPNYSSELNVNALELDDSALYLCASSLAGGSSKNIQYFGAGTRLSVL.

The chain couples TRBV6-5 to TRBJ2-5; tentative D call: TRBD2 (6 bases). This CDR3 is 15 amino acids long. The V end was cut by 4 bases, the J end by 9 bases, with 21 bases between. Germline-derived CDR1 and CDR2 are MNHEY and SVGAGI. CDR3 residues: CASSSGLSTLKAQYF. The CDR3 DNA reads TGTGCCAGCAGTTCGGGACTGTCTACGCTTAAGGCCCAGTACTTC.